The rows below give T cell receptor beta chains drawn from one sample of a study of OX40 agonist ivuxolimab in advanced cancers. The assay was immunoSEQ multiplex PCR, and TCRdb's table has in-frame clones only and misses some. The table includes about 68,000 clones, approximately 90% detected once. The sequenced sample was CD4+ or CD8+ T cells sorted from blood, obtained in a trial of the OX40 agonist ivuxolimab. The receptors derive from an adult with an advanced solid tumor such as melanoma, head and neck, liver or kidney cancer. Each CDR3 is given with its conserved first and last residue. The D gene is left open where the match is weak. Expanded clones are given a class, and other clones once, few, many or no size at all.

CDR3 protein: CASSPGQRYNSPLHF
CDR3 DNA: TGTGCCAGCAGCCCGGGACAGCGGTATAATTCACCCCTCCACTTT
J gene: TRBJ1-6
clone size: -
V gene: TRBV6-5
D gene: TRBD1

CDR3 protein: CAWGPQGVRTGELFF
CDR3 DNA: TGTGCCTGGGGCCCCCAGGGAGTCCGAACCGGGGAGCTGTTTTTT
J gene: TRBJ2-2
clone size: -
V gene: TRBV30
D gene: -

CDR3 protein: CAGSLSGTGKETQYF
CDR3 DNA: TGTGCCGGCAGTTTATCAGGGACAGGGAAAGAGACCCAGTACTTC
J gene: TRBJ2-5
clone size: -
V gene: TRBV27
D gene: TRBD1

CDR3 protein: CASSMEGSAVGELFF
CDR3 DNA: TGTGCCAGCAGTATGGAAGGGTCGGCGGTTGGGGAGCTGTTTTTT
J gene: TRBJ2-2
clone size: -
V gene: TRBV2
D gene: -

CDR3 protein: CASSDSFMNTEAFF
CDR3 DNA: TGTGCCAGCAGTGACAGCTTTATGAACACTGAAGCTTTCTTT
J gene: TRBJ1-1
clone size: -
V gene: TRBV6-5
D gene: -

CDR3 protein: CASSPGDNQVSEAFF
CDR3 DNA: TGTGCCAGCTCACCAGGGGATAATCAGGTATCTGAAGCTTTCTTT
J gene: TRBJ1-1
clone size: -
V gene: TRBV18
D gene: -

CDR3 protein: CASSTNLAAYYEQYF
CDR3 DNA: TGTGCCAGCAGCACCAATCTAGCGGCCTACTACGAGCAGTACTTC
J gene: TRBJ2-7
clone size: once
V gene: TRBV7-2
D gene: TRBD2

CDR3 protein: CASEIRGSGTEAFF
CDR3 DNA: TGTGCCAGCGAGATCAGGGGTTCGGGCACTGAAGCTTTCTTT
J gene: TRBJ1-1
clone size: -
V gene: TRBV13
D gene: -

CDR3 protein: CASSQRKRPSGPMDLHEQYF
CDR3 DNA: TGTGCCAGCAGCCAAAGAAAAAGACCGAGCGGGCCCATGGATCTACACGAGCAGTACTTC
J gene: TRBJ2-7
clone size: -
V gene: TRBV14
D gene: -

CDR3 protein: CASSLGGTSGRGGYEQYF
CDR3 DNA: TGTGCCAGCAGCTTAGGGGGGACTAGCGGGAGGGGAGGCTACGAGCAGTACTTC
J gene: TRBJ2-7
clone size: -
V gene: TRBV7-2
D gene: TRBD2

CDR3 protein: CASSQDRTGGREQYF
CDR3 DNA: TGTGCCAGCAGCCAAGACAGGACAGGGGGTCGCGAGCAGTACTTC
J gene: TRBJ2-7
clone size: -
V gene: TRBV14
D gene: TRBD1

CDR3 protein: CASSPGQGGYTF
CDR3 DNA: TGTGCCAGCAGCCCGGGACAGGGCGGCTACACCTTC
J gene: TRBJ1-2
clone size: -
V gene: TRBV7-3
D gene: TRBD1

CDR3 protein: CASSLTGGLYEQYF
CDR3 DNA: TGTGCCAGCAGCTTAACTGGGGGCCTCTACGAGCAGTACTTC
J gene: TRBJ2-7
clone size: -
V gene: TRBV7-3
D gene: -

CDR3 protein: CASSWGTSTDTQYF
CDR3 DNA: TGCGCCAGCAGCTGGGGGACTAGCACAGATACGCAGTATTTT
J gene: TRBJ2-3
clone size: -
V gene: TRBV5-1
D gene: -

CDR3 protein: CASSPLGDTQYF
CDR3 DNA: TGTGCCAGCAGCCCTCTAGGAGATACGCAGTATTTT
J gene: TRBJ2-3
clone size: -
V gene: TRBV7-2
D gene: -

CDR3 protein: CASSLVPNRGGDTQYF
CDR3 DNA: TGCGCCAGCAGCTTGGTGCCGAACAGGGGGGGAGATACGCAGTATTTT
J gene: TRBJ2-3
clone size: -
V gene: TRBV5-1
D gene: -

CDR3 protein: CASSFSRVRPDTQYF
CDR3 DNA: TGTGCCAGCAGCTTTTCCAGGGTGAGGCCAGATACGCAGTATTTT
J gene: TRBJ2-3
clone size: -
V gene: TRBV5-6
D gene: -

CDR3 protein: CASSARGNTIYF
CDR3 DNA: TGTGCCAGCAGCGCGCGAGGAAACACCATATATTTT
J gene: TRBJ1-3
clone size: -
V gene: TRBV5-8
D gene: -

CDR3 protein: CASRSVAVNNSPLHF
CDR3 DNA: TGTGCCAGCAGATCCGTGGCGGTCAATAATTCACCCCTCCACTTT
J gene: TRBJ1-6
clone size: once
V gene: TRBV6-5
D gene: -

CDR3 protein: CASSIMSGRSTGELFF
CDR3 DNA: TGTGCCAGCAGCATAATGAGCGGGAGGTCCACCGGGGAGCTGTTTTTT
J gene: TRBJ2-2
clone size: -
V gene: TRBV27
D gene: TRBD2

CDR3 protein: CASSLLGTGASGANVLTF
CDR3 DNA: TGTGCCAGCAGTTTGTTAGGGACAGGGGCGTCTGGGGCCAACGTCCTGACTTTC
J gene: TRBJ2-6
clone size: -
V gene: TRBV28
D gene: TRBD1

CDR3 protein: CASSYDSQETQYF
CDR3 DNA: TGTGCCAGCAGTTACGACAGCCAAGAGACCCAGTACTTC
J gene: TRBJ2-5
clone size: -
V gene: TRBV6-6
D gene: -

CDR3 protein: CASSSSVQETQYF
CDR3 DNA: TGTGCCAGCAGCTCTAGCGTCCAAGAGACCCAGTACTTC
J gene: TRBJ2-5
clone size: -
V gene: TRBV7-3
D gene: -

CDR3 protein: CASSEGRGQGQLARNQPQHF
CDR3 DNA: TGTGCCAGCAGTGAAGGCCGAGGGCAGGGTCAACTCGCGCGCAATCAGCCCCAGCATTTT
J gene: TRBJ1-5
clone size: -
V gene: TRBV6-1
D gene: -

CDR3 protein: CASSLGTGPNSPLHF
CDR3 DNA: TGTGCCAGCAGCCTCGGGACAGGGCCGAATTCACCCCTCCACTTT
J gene: TRBJ1-6
clone size: -
V gene: TRBV9
D gene: TRBD1

CDR3 protein: CASSSGPRTANYGYTF
CDR3 DNA: TGTGCCAGCAGCTCTGGACCGCGAACCGCTAACTATGGCTACACCTTC
J gene: TRBJ1-2
clone size: -
V gene: TRBV5-4
D gene: -

CDR3 protein: CASTGNSYNSPLHF
CDR3 DNA: TGTGCCAGCACGGGAAACTCCTATAATTCACCCCTCCACTTT
J gene: TRBJ1-6
clone size: -
V gene: TRBV6-5
D gene: -

CDR3 protein: CATSRDGTQGDEQYF
CDR3 DNA: TGTGCCACCAGCAGAGATGGCACCCAGGGGGACGAGCAGTACTTC
J gene: TRBJ2-7
clone size: once
V gene: TRBV15
D gene: TRBD1

CDR3 protein: CASSHRGGGSGANVLTF
CDR3 DNA: TGTGCCAGCAGCCACAGGGGCGGAGGGTCTGGGGCCAACGTCCTGACTTTC
J gene: TRBJ2-6
clone size: -
V gene: TRBV11-3
D gene: -

CDR3 protein: CASSGAVDAKNIQYF
CDR3 DNA: TGTGCCAGCAGTGGGGCAGTTGATGCCAAAAACATTCAGTACTTC
J gene: TRBJ2-4
clone size: -
V gene: TRBV27
D gene: -

CDR3 protein: CASSFGTGTNTETQYF
CDR3 DNA: TGCGCCAGCAGCTTTGGGACAGGGACCAATACGGAGACCCAGTACTTC
J gene: TRBJ2-5
clone size: -
V gene: TRBV5-1
D gene: TRBD1

CDR3 protein: CASSSTGTRQETQYF
CDR3 DNA: TGCGCCAGCAGCTCTACAGGGACCCGTCAAGAGACCCAGTACTTC
J gene: TRBJ2-5
clone size: -
V gene: TRBV5-1
D gene: -